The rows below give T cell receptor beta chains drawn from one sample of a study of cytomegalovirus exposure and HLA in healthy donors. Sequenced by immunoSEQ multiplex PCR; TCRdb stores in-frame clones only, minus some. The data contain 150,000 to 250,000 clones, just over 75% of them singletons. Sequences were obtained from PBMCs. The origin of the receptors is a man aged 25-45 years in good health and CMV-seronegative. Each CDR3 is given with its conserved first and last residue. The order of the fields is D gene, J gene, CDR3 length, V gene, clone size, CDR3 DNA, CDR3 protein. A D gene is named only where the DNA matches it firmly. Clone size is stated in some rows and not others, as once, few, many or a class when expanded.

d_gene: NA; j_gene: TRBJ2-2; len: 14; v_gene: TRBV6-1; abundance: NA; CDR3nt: TGTGCCAGCCAAAGGCAGGAGAACACCGGGGAGCTGTTTTTT; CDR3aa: CASQRQENTGELFF
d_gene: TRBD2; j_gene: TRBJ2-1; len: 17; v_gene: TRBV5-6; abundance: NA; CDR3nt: TGTGCCAGCAGCCCTGGGGGGCTAGCGGGCTCCTACAATGAGCAGTTCTTC; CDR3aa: CASSPGGLAGSYNEQFF
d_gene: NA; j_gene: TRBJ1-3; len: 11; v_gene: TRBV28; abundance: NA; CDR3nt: TGTGCCAGCGATAGTGGAAACACCATATATTTT; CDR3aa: CASDSGNTIYF
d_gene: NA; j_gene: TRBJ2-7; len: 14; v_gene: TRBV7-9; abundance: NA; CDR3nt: TGTGCCAGCAGCCCACAAGGACACTACTACGAGCAGTACTTC; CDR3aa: CASSPQGHYYEQYF
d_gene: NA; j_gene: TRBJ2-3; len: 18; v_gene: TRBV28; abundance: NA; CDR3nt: TGTGCCAGCAGTAACTTGCGCCAGGGGGGATTGGGCACAGATACGCAGTATTTT; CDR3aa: CASSNLRQGGLGTDTQYF
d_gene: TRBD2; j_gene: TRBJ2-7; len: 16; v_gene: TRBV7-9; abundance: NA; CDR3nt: TGTGCCAGCAGCTCCAGTAGCGGGAGCCCCACCTACGAGCAGTACTTC; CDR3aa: CASSSSSGSPTYEQYF
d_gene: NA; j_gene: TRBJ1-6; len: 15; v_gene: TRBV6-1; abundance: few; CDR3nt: TGTGCCAGCAGTGTTAGCGGCAGGGTGGGATCACCCCTCCACTTT; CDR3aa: CASSVSGRVGSPLHF
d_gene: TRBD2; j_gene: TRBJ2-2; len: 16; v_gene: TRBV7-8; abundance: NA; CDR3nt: TGTGCCAGCAGCTCGCGACTAGCGGTGAACACCGGGGAGCTGTTTTTT; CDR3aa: CASSSRLAVNTGELFF
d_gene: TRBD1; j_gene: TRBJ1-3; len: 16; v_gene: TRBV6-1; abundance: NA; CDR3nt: TGTGCCAGCAGTGAAGGCCGACAGGGTACTGGAAACACCATATATTTT; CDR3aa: CASSEGRQGTGNTIYF
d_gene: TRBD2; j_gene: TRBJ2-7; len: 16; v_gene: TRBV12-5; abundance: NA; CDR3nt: TGTGCTAGTGCCTCCCGGACTAGCGGGAGTATCCACGAGCAGTACTTC; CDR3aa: CASASRTSGSIHEQYF
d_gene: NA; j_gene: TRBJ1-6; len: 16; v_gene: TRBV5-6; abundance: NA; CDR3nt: TGTGCCAGCGGACGAGGGGCAGGGTTACAGGGTTCACCCCTCCACTTT; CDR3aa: CASGRGAGLQGSPLHF
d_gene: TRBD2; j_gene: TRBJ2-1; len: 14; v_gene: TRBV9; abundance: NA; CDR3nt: TGTGCCAGCAGCGGTGTAGCGGGAGAAGGTGAGCAGTTCTTC; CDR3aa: CASSGVAGEGEQFF
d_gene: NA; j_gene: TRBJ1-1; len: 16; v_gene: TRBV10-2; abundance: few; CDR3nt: TGCGCCAGCAGAGACCATCGCCAGGGGAAATACACTGAAGCTTTCTTT; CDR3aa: CASRDHRQGKYTEAFF
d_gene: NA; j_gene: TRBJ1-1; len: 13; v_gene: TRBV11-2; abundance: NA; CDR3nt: TGTGCCAGCACCCCTACAGGGAAACATGAAGCTTTCTTT; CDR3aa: CASTPTGKHEAFF
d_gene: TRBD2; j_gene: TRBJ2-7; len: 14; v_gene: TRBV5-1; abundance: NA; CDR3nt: TGCGCCAGCACTAGGACTAGCGGGGGCTACGAGCAGTACTTC; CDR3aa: CASTRTSGGYEQYF
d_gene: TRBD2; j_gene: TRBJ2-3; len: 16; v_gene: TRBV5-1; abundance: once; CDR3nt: TGCGCCAGCAGCTCGGGGACTAGCGGAAACACAGATACGCAGTATTTT; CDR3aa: CASSSGTSGNTDTQYF
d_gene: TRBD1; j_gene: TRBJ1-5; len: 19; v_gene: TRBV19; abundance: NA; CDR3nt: TGTGCCAGTAGTATACCCCCACTTCGGGACAGTAATAGCAATCAGCCCCAGCATTTT; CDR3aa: CASSIPPLRDSNSNQPQHF
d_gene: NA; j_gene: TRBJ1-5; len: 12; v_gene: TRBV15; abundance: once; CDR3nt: TGTGCCACCAGCACAGGGAATCAGCCCCAGCATTTT; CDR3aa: CATSTGNQPQHF
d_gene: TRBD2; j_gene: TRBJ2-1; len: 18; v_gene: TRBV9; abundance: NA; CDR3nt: TGTGCCAGCAGCGCCCCGAGACTAGCGGGAGGCCAATTAGCTGAGCAGTTCTTC; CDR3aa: CASSAPRLAGGQLAEQFF
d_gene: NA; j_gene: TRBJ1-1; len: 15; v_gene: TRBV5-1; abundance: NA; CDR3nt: TGCGCCAGCAGCTTGGCCACAGGGACGAACACTGAAGCTTTCTTT; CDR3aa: CASSLATGTNTEAFF
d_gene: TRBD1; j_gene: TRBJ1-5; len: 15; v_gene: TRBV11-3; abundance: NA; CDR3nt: TGTGCCAGCAGCTCCGGGACAGGGGGTGGGCAGCCCCAGCATTTT; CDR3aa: CASSSGTGGGQPQHF
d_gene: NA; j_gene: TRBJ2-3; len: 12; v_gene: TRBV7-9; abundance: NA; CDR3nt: TGTGCCAGCAGCTTATCTACAGATACGCAGTATTTT; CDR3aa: CASSLSTDTQYF
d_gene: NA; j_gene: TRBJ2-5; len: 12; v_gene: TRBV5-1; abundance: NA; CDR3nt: TGCGCCAGCAGCTCAGGGGAAGAGACCCAGTACTTC; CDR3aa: CASSSGEETQYF
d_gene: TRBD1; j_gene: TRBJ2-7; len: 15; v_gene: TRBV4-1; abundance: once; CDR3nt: TGCGCCAGCAGCCAGACAGCGACAGGGGTCTACGAGCAGTACTTC; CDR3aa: CASSQTATGVYEQYF
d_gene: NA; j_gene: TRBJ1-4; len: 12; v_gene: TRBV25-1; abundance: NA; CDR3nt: TGTGCCAGCAGTGATTTCGGTGAAAAACTGTTTTTT; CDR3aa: CASSDFGEKLFF
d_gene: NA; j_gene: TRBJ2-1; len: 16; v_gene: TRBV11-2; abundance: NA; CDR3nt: TGTGCCAGCAGCTTAGACCTGGACAAGTTCTACAATGAGCAGTTCTTC; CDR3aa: CASSLDLDKFYNEQFF
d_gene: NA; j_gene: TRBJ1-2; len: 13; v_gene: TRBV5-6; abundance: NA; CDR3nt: TGTGCCAGCAGCTTGGGACAGAACTATGGCTACACCTTC; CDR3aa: CASSLGQNYGYTF
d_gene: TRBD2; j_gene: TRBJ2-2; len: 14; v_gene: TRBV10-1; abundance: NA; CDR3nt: TGCGCCAGCAGCGCGACTAGCGGACCCGGGGAGCTGTTTTTT; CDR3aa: CASSATSGPGELFF
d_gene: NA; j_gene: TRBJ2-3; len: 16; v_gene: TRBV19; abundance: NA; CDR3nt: TGTGCCAGTAGTAAATTCAGGGGAAGAGATACAGATACGCAGTATTTT; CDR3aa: CASSKFRGRDTDTQYF
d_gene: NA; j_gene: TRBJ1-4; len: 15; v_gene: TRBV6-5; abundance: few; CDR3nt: TGTGCCAGCAGTCCGATAACTATGGGTGGGGAAAAACTGTTTTTT; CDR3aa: CASSPITMGGEKLFF
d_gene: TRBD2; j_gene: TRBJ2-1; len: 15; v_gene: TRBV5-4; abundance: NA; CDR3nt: TGTGCCAGCAGCTTAGGGGGACTAGCGGGAACCTTTCCTTTCTTC; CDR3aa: CASSLGGLAGTFPFF
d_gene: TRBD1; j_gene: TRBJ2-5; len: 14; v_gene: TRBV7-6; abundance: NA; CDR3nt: TGTGCCAGCAGCTTAGGGACAGGCGGAGAGACCCAGTACTTC; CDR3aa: CASSLGTGGETQYF
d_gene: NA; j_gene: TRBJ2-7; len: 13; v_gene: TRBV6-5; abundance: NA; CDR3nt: TGTGCCAGCAGTTACACAGGGAACTACGAGCAGTACTTC; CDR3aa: CASSYTGNYEQYF
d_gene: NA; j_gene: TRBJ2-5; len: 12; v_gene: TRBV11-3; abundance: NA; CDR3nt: TGTGCCAGCAGCTTAGCGGGGGAGACCCAGTACTTC; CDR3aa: CASSLAGETQYF